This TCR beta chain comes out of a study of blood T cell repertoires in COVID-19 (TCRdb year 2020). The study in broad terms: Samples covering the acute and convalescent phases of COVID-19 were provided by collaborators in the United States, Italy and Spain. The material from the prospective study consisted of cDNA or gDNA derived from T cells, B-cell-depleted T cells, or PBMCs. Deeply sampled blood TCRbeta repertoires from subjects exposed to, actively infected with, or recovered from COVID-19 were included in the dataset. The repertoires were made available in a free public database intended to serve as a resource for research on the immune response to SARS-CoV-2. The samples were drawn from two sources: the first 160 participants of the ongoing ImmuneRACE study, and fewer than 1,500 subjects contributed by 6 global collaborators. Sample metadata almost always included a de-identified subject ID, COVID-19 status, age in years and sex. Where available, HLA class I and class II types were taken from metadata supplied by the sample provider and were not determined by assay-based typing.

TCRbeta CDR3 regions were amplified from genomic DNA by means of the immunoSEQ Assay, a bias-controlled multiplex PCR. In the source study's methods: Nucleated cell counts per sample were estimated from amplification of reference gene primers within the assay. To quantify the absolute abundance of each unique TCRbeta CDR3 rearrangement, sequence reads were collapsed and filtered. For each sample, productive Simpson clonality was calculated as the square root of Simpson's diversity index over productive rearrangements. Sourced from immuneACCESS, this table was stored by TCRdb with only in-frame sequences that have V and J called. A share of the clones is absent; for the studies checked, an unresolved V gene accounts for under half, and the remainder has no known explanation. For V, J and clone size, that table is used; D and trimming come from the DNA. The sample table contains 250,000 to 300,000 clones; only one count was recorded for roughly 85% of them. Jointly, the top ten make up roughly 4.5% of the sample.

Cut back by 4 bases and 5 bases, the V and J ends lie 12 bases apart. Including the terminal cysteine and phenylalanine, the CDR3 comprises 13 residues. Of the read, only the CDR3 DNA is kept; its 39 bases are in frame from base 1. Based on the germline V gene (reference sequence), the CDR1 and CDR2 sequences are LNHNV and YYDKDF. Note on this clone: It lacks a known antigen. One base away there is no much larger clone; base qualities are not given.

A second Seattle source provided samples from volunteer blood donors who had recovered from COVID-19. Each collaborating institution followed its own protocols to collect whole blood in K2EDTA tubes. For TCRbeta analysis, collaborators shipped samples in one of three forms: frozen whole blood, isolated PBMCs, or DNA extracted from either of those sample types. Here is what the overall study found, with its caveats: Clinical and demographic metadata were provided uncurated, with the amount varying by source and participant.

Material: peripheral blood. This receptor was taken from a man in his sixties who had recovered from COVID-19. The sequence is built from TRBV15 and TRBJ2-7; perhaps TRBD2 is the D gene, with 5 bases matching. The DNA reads TGTGCCACCAGCATCCGTCCTAGCCACGAGCAGTACTTC. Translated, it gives CATSIRPSHEQYF.